Listed below are T cell receptor beta chains from one sample, sequenced in a study of blood T cell repertoires in COVID-19. Data came from immunoSEQ multiplex PCR; TCRdb stores just in-frame clones and leaves some out. The table has about 200,000 clones, 88% seen once. The specimen sequenced was peripheral blood. All receptors come from a woman aged 40 to 50 who had recovered from COVID-19. Each CDR3 is given without its conserved first and last residue. A D gene is named only where the DNA matches it firmly. The size entry is marked missing in some rows and otherwise reads once, few, many or a size class.

-	TRBD1	TRBV7-9	TRBJ1-5	ASSSAGGQGLRSNQPQH
-	-	TRBV19	TRBJ1-1	ASSIGSRGTEAF
-	TRBD2	TRBV7-3	TRBJ2-1	ASSLSQREGNEQF
-	-	TRBV5-4	TRBJ2-1	ASSGGEVYNEQF
-	TRBD1	TRBV19	TRBJ1-5	ASSPGHQGGNQPQH
-	TRBD1	TRBV2	TRBJ2-1	ASSEQGANEQF
-	-	TRBV7-9	TRBJ1-5	ASSPAGGDQPQH
-	-	TRBV7-8	TRBJ2-3	ASTNGQPTDTQY
once	TRBD1	TRBV28	TRBJ1-3	ASSLSIGTVTGNTIY
-	TRBD1	TRBV19	TRBJ1-3	ASSLRDSLSGNTIY
few	-	TRBV10-3	TRBJ1-5	AISERQGTNQPQH
few	TRBD1	TRBV13	TRBJ2-1	ASSRPTGAGGANEQF
-	-	TRBV4-1	TRBJ1-2	ASSQASDGYT
-	-	TRBV28	TRBJ1-1	ASSFWTMGGNTEAF
-	TRBD2	TRBV5-1	TRBJ2-3	ASSLIAGGPDTQY
-	-	TRBV5-3	TRBJ2-2	ARSLVQEQQAGELF
few	-	TRBV27	TRBJ2-2	ASSFTQAGELF
-	-	TRBV7-9	TRBJ1-1	ASSPVSLSNTEAF
-	TRBD2	TRBV6-5	TRBJ2-3	ASGRGGPDTQY
-	-	TRBV28	TRBJ2-5	ASSLGQLQETQY
-	-	TRBV6-5	TRBJ1-1	AIRGLATNTEAF
-	TRBD2	TRBV10-1	TRBJ2-7	ASSIWGLAHEQY
few	-	TRBV5-1	TRBJ1-4	ASSLTLYATNEKLF
-	-	TRBV13	TRBJ2-7	ASSLKPWEQY
-	-	TRBV3-1/TRBV3-2	TRBJ1-1	ASSQDLKNTEAF
-	TRBD2	TRBV19	TRBJ2-7	ASSTGLAGGGEQY
-	-	TRBV24-1	TRBJ2-5	ATSEPTGTDFWGETQY
-	TRBD1	TRBV6-6	TRBJ2-3	ASSYGGQGAATQY
-	-	TRBV2	TRBJ2-7	ASQREYEQY
-	-	TRBV4-2	TRBJ2-4	ASSQGGLLAKNIQY
-	TRBD2	TRBV2	TRBJ2-3	ASTRSGSSDTQY
-	-	TRBV7-8	TRBJ1-2	ASSLAPRTGYGYT
-	-	TRBV11-3	TRBJ2-3	ASSSGLTDTQY
few	TRBD1	TRBV19	TRBJ2-7	ASSTTGITYEQY
once	-	TRBV19	TRBJ1-2	ASSMRTVGYT
few	TRBD2	TRBV7-2	TRBJ2-1	ASSLTSGSTYNEQF
-	-	TRBV7-8	TRBJ1-2	ASSLAPRRGRNGYT
-	-	TRBV5-5	TRBJ2-3	ASSLIQGTFTDTQY
-	-	TRBV6-1	TRBJ1-2	ASSEGSSNYGYT
-	TRBD2	TRBV4-2	TRBJ2-3	ASSQDWSGRVTDTQY
-	TRBD1	TRBV19	TRBJ1-1	ASRIDRVNTEAF
-	TRBD1	TRBV19	TRBJ1-5	ASRITGAKDQPQH
once	TRBD1	TRBV28	TRBJ2-2	ASSPGGQGYTGELF
few	-	TRBV3-1/TRBV3-2	TRBJ2-6	ASSQSNYGLSGANVLT
-	TRBD2	TRBV19	TRBJ2-7	ASSSLAGGQYEQY